This T cell receptor beta chain emerged from a study of T cells in Graves' hyperthyroidism and ophthalmopathy. Study-level results: Most thyroid clonotypes expanded above 0.001 appeared in blood too. Model predictions of ophthalmopathy came a median around 6.5 months before onset.

Those with hyperthyroidism were 18 to 65 years old, newly diagnosed, and ill for under 2 months. Investigators excluded patients with uncontrolled infection, other autoimmune disease, pregnancy or lactation. RNA transcripts yielded amplified TCR beta CDR3 regions. Researchers ran a first-round RT-PCR on the TCR CDR3 using the HTBI primer set. MiXCR, applied by TCRdb to the multiplex PCR reads, yields one record per CDR3 protein. The repertoire holds under 300,000 distinct CDR3 sequences, with 10% to 15% as singletons. Regarding this clonotype: The antigen is unknown. A much more abundant neighbour one base away suggests this may be a read error. It is unclear where the CDR3 begins or ends on the DNA, so no DNA is shown, and the CDR3 is as TCRdb lists it.

The CDR3 comprises 15 residues, both ends counted. Germline V gene data show CDR1 as MNHEY and CDR2 as SVGEGT. Input material: blood. This clonotype was sampled from a woman aged 30 to 39 with Graves' hyperthyroidism that later progressed to Graves' ophthalmopathy. V usage is TRBV6-2 or TRBV6-3 and J usage is TRBJ1-1. The CDR3 loop is CASSSSTDVNTEAFF.